Included here is one T cell receptor (beta chain) sequence, with context. The antigen is not known. This specimen belongs to a study of cytomegalovirus exposure and HLA in healthy donors. Study-level findings and limits: Other equally common chains were less clonally expanded than HLA-associated TCR beta chains, a later analysis showed.

CDR1 and CDR2 (germline): MNHNS, SASEGT. This CDR3 contains 14 residues. Trimming pared 3 bases from V and 3 bases from J, leaving 9 bases between. Primers for the PCR totalled 60 Vbeta and 13 Jbeta. Per the original data handling: Tens of millions of unique TCR beta chains, roughly 11 million of them shared, were counted by a later analysis. Profiling relied on immunoSEQ multiplex PCR, and the TCRdb table lists in-frame clones only, not all of them. The DNA gave D and trimming, while V, J and clone size come from that table. The profile covers approximately 150,000 clones, with roughly 79% appearing a single time and around 1.3% taken by the ten largest. Healthy bone marrow donors supplied every sample.

This sequence originates from a woman aged 45-65 years in good health and CMV-seronegative. Sequences were obtained from PBMCs. This sequence joins TRBV6-1 and TRBJ1-5, with D uncertain. CDR3 DNA sequence: TGTGCCAGCAGTGAGGGTCAGGACAATCAGCCCCAGCATTTT. Protein sequence: CASSEGQDNQPQHF.